This T cell receptor beta chain emerged from a study of T-cell memory formation after mild COVID-19. The ends were cut back, 4 bases at V and 7 bases at J, with 21 bases in the middle. CDR1 is SGHRS, CDR2 YFSETQ, per germline. This CDR3 comprises 16 residues. The study's findings and limits: Contracting CD8+ clones were enriched in EMRA, CD4+ mainly in CM and EM. The authors left the SARS-CoV-2 specificity of second-wave clones peaking on day 37 unconfirmed. Certain responding clones were present in pre-infection memory, suggesting participation of cross-reactive memory. Clones that contracted from day 15 to 85 had balanced CD4/CD8; later expanders were CD4+ biased.

This clonotype was recorded at least ten times. Its antigen remains unidentified. TCRdb re-analysed the 5' RACE reads in MiXCR, keeping a single row per CDR3 protein. The data contain 580,000 or so distinct CDR3 sequences, 15% to 20% of them singletons. The TCR was taken from an adult woman who had mild COVID-19 (a few samples of this study predate the infection). Cell type and time point are not known. This chain joins TRBV5-1 and TRBJ2-1; D is uncertain. The source material was PBMCs or a T cell subset sorted from them (not recorded which). The CDR3 DNA reads TGCGCCAGCAGCAACTACTCCCCCGCGGACGAGAATGAGCAGTTCTTC. Translated: CASSNYSPADENEQFF.